This entry lists 23 T cell receptor beta chains sequenced from one sample in a study of blood T cell repertoires in COVID-19. Profiled with immunoSEQ multiplex PCR; TCRdb holds only in-frame clones, not every one. The sample holds roughly 100,000 clones, around 90% seen once. The sample consisted of peripheral blood. The receptors stem from a man aged 18-30 years with COVID-19, enrolled during active disease.

The V gene is TRBV7-2, the J gene TRBJ2-2; maybe TRBD1 (7 bases). V dropped 4 bases and J dropped 0 bases, with 15 bases sitting between them. CDR1 and CDR2 (germline): SGHTA, FQGNSA. CDR3 size: 17 residues. CDR3 in amino acids: CASSSTTGRPNTGELFF. In DNA form, the CDR3 reads TGTGCCAGCAGCTCCACGACAGGGAGGCCGAACACCGGGGAGCTGTTTTTT.

V usage is TRBV5-6 and J usage is TRBJ2-7; D is unclear. This CDR3 is built from 16 residues. CDR1 is SGHDT, CDR2 YYEEEE, per germline. The ends were cut back, 5 bases at V and 2 bases at J, with 20 bases in the middle. As DNA, the CDR3 is TGTGCCAGCAGTCCCTCAATTAGCTATTACGCCTACGAGCAGTACTTC. This translates into CASSPSISYYAYEQYF.

DNA of the CDR3: TGTGCCACTCTAATTGGCAATGAGCAGTTCTTC. Translated, it gives CATLIGNEQFF. The rearrangement joins TRBV15 to TRBJ2-1; the D is unclear. The CDR3 loop spans 11 amino acids. The V gene's germline CDR1 is LNHNV and CDR2 YYDKDF (reference sequence). V lost 9 bases and J 6 bases, leaving 9 bases between the germline ends.

The chain carries TRBV5-4 and TRBJ2-7, with TRBD1 as a possible D gene (6 bases). Germline V gene data show CDR1 as SGHNT and CDR2 as YYREEE (reference sequence). The V end was cut by 2 bases, the J end by 3 bases, with 15 bases between. This CDR3 spans 15 amino acids. The CDR3 nucleotides read TGTGCCAGCAGCTTACGTAACCCAGGGGACTACGAGCAGTACTTC. Its translation is CASSLRNPGDYEQYF.

V usage is TRBV9 and J usage is TRBJ2-7; 7 nucleotides agree with TRBD1. Unmatched junction bases numbered 8, after V lost 3 bases and J lost 2 bases. Germline CDR1 SGDLS, CDR2 YYNGEE. The length of the CDR3 is 15 residues. CDR3 DNA: TGTGCCAGCAGCGAGAGACAGGGAAAAACCTACGAGCAGTACTTC. It specifies CASSERQGKTYEQYF.

The rearrangement uses TRBV9 and TRBJ2-1, with TRBD1 matching 9 bases. CDR1 and CDR2 (germline): SGDLS, YYNGEE. CDR3 length equals 14 residues. After removal of 3 bases from V and 7 bases from J, the junction contained 5 bases not matched to a gene. CDR3 coding DNA: TGTGCCAGCAGCGCCTGGACAGGGGCGAATGAGCAGTTCTTC. Protein: CASSAWTGANEQFF.

There are a few counts of this clone. The genes are TRBV7-9 and TRBJ1-5, with 7 positions matching TRBD1. CDR3 size: 15 residues. Germline assignment: CDR1 SEHNR and CDR2 FQNEAQ (reference sequence). V shed 5 bases, J shed 7 bases, and the junction held 11 bases outside the gene matches. CDR3 bases: TGTGCCAGCAGCGCGACAGGGAAGTCGGGACAGCCCCAGCATTTT. This codes for CASSATGKSGQPQHF.

The V and J genes are TRBV19 and TRBJ2-1; maybe TRBD2 (6 bases). CDR3 length: 12 residues. Germline CDR1 is LNHDA and CDR2 is SQIVND (reference sequence). Trimming removed 6 bases from V and 8 bases from J, with 11 bases in between. CDR3 DNA: TGTGCCAGTAGGCGGGGTGGCTATGAGCAGTTCTTC. This codes for CASRRGGYEQFF.

This clone was counted a few times. The J gene is TRBJ1-5, the V gene TRBV4-2, with a possible D match to TRBD1 (6 bases). CDR3 size: 15 residues. CDR1 LGHNA and CDR2 YNFKEQ come from the germline V gene. Between the trimmed V and J ends, which lost 0 bases and 5 bases, there was a span of 11 bases. In DNA, the CDR3 is TGTGCCAGCAGCCAAGATCTCGGGGGGCATCAGCCCCAGCATTTT. Its protein product is CASSQDLGGHQPQHF.

J is TRBJ2-3 and V is TRBV2; the match to TRBD2 covers 7 bases. With 2 bases clipped from V and 2 bases from J, the junction kept 7 bases outside the gene matches. The CDR3 contains 16 residues. The germline CDR1 and CDR2 sequences are SNHLY and FYNNEI. Here the CDR3 reads CASSEWLAEPTDTQYF. For the CDR3, the DNA is TGTGCCAGCAGTGAATGGCTAGCGGAACCCACAGATACGCAGTATTTT. Supplemented by reference TRBV2 and TRBJ2-3, the full variable domain reads EPEVTQTPSHQVTQMGQEVILRCVPISNHLYFYWYRQILGQKVEFLVSFYNNEISEKSEIFDDQFSVERPDGSNFTLKIRSTKLEDSAMYFCASSEWLAEPTDTQYFGPGTRLTVL.

V usage is TRBV6-5 and J usage is TRBJ1-1, with D unresolved. The CDR3 totals 12 residues. Trimming removed 6 bases from V and 0 bases from J, with 5 bases in between. Germline loops: CDR1 MNHEY, CDR2 SVGAGI. Written as DNA, the CDR3 is TGTGCCAGCAGCTTGTTGAACACTGAAGCTTTCTTT. Amino acids: CASSLLNTEAFF.

This rearrangement joins TRBV7-2 to TRBJ2-7, with TRBD1 matching 9 bases. V shed 6 bases, J shed 4 bases, and the junction held 7 bases outside the gene matches. CDR3 length equals 14 residues. CDR1 is SGHTA and CDR2 is FQGNSA in the germline V gene. CDR3 sequence reads: CASSWTGVVYEQYF. Written as DNA, the CDR3 is TGTGCCAGCAGTTGGACAGGGGTAGTTTACGAGCAGTACTTC. Supplemented by reference TRBV7-2 and TRBJ2-7, the full variable domain reads GAGVSQSPSNKVTEKGKDVELRCDPISGHTALYWYRQSLGQGLEFLIYFQGNSAPDKSGLPSDRFSAERTGGSVSTLTIQRTQQEDSAVYLCASSWTGVVYEQYFGPGTRLTVT.

The V gene is TRBV23-1, the J gene TRBJ2-5, with 13 bases matching TRBD2. TRBV23-1 is marked as an open reading frame, function uncertain. This CDR3 contains 19 residues. J was trimmed by 5 bases and V by 2 bases; bases with no gene match: 14. The CDR3 bases are TGCGCCAGCAGTCAAGATCTAAGGACTAGCGGGAGTTCTGGGGAGACCCAGTACTTC. Amino acid sequence: CASSQDLRTSGSSGETQYF.

The J gene is TRBJ1-3, the V gene TRBV2; D is uncertain. V was cut by 5 bases and J by 0 bases, with 11 bases left in between. The CDR3 runs to 15 residues. The V gene's germline CDR1 is SNHLY and CDR2 FYNNEI. The chain's CDR3 is CASSQDTISGNTIYF. DNA for the CDR3: TGTGCCAGCAGTCAAGACACGATCTCTGGAAACACCATATATTTT.

This sequence joins TRBV15 and TRBJ2-7; D unclear. V lost 1 base to trimming and J lost 6 bases, with 7 bases between them. The CDR3 length is 12 residues. From germline, CDR1 is LNHNV and CDR2 YYDKDF (reference sequence). Here the CDR3 DNA reads TGTGCCACCAGCAGAGGACTCGGCGAGCAGTACTTC. This sequence encodes CATSRGLGEQYF.

The chain combines TRBV5-1 with TRBJ1-6, with 8 bases identical to TRBD1. There are 15 residues in the CDR3. Germline CDR1 and CDR2: SGHRS and YFSETQ. The trim removed 4 bases at V and 7 bases at J, leaving 7 bases unmatched. Here the CDR3 reads CASSPGQGQNSPLHF. The CDR3 DNA follows: TGCGCCAGCAGCCCAGGACAGGGTCAAAATTCACCCCTCCACTTT.

Note on this clone: At one of its ends the junction is not consistent with the germline gene, which may arise from a read error. This chain uses TRBV7-2 with TRBJ2-5; TRBD2 matches at 12 bases. CDR3 size: 14 residues. Per germline, CDR1 SGHTA and CDR2 FQGNSA. The CDR3 DNA is TGTGCCAGCAGCCTAGCGGGAGGGCTGGAGACCCAGTACTTC. Its translation: CASSLAGGLETQYF.

The rearrangement uses TRBV19 and TRBJ2-7; TRBD2 is a possible D gene (6 bases). From germline, CDR1 is LNHDA and CDR2 SQIVND (reference sequence). Trimming took 2 bases from V and 2 from J, leaving 10 bases between them. The length of the CDR3 is 14 residues. The CDR3 loop reads CASSILGSPYEQYF. The CDR3 region has the DNA TGTGCCAGTAGTATACTCGGGAGCCCCTACGAGCAGTACTTC.

The chain carries TRBV6-1 and TRBJ2-7; D is undetermined. Germline values: CDR1 MNHNS, CDR2 SASEGT. The CDR3 totals 12 residues. V lost 1 base and J lost 6, with 7 bases in between. In nucleotides, the CDR3 is TGTGCCAGCAGTGAAGAGCCGGGCGAGCAGTACTTC. Its translation: CASSEEPGEQYF.

This clone has just one count. This chain links TRBV27 with TRBJ2-5, with 8 bases matching TRBD2. From germline, CDR1 is MNHEY and CDR2 SMNVEV (reference sequence). This CDR3 comprises 15 residues. V lost 5 bases to trimming and J lost 1 base; unmatched junction nucleotides: 6. The CDR3 bases are TGTGCCAGCAGTCCCCGGGGGGGGTTCCAAGAGACCCAGTACTTC. Translation gives CASSPRGGFQETQYF.

This clone appeared a few times. The V and J genes are TRBV6-1 and TRBJ1-5; TRBD1 matches at 12 bases. The length of the CDR3 is 16 residues. Germline-derived CDR1 and CDR2 are MNHNS and SASEGT. J was trimmed by 8 bases and V by 1 base; bases with no gene match: 6. The CDR3 loop reads CASSEVGQGAEKPQHF. The CDR3 nucleotides read TGTGCCAGCAGTGAAGTGGGACAGGGGGCAGAAAAGCCCCAGCATTTT.

The J gene is TRBJ2-7, the V gene TRBV5-4; 10 nucleotides line up with TRBD1. CDR1 SGHNT and CDR2 YYREEE come from the germline V gene (reference sequence). CDR3 length equals 17 residues. J lost 2 bases, V lost 4 bases, and 12 bases had no gene match. The CDR3 nucleotides read TGTGCCAGCAGCCCCGACAGGGGGCCAGAACGCGCCTACGAGCAGTACTTC. Amino acids: CASSPDRGPERAYEQYF.

The V call is TRBV7-9, the J call TRBJ1-2, with 11 bases that match TRBD1. Germline V lookup: CDR1 SEHNR, CDR2 FQNEAQ (reference sequence). The CDR3 runs to 17 residues. After removal of 5 bases from V and 0 bases from J, the junction contained 8 bases not matched to a gene. CDR3 sequence reads: CASSPNPDRGPNYGYTF. The CDR3 DNA is TGTGCCAGCAGCCCTAACCCGGACAGGGGGCCTAACTATGGCTACACCTTC.